These T cell receptor beta chains were read from a single sample in a study of post-analysis software for immune sequencing data. TCRdb redid the calling of the PCR reads with MiXCR, one entry per CDR3 protein. The sample includes some 450,000 distinct CDR3 sequences, over 35% seen only once; the top ten take roughly 12%. Sequencing was done on a sample of blood. Receptors originate from a girl between 10 and 17 years old with multiple sclerosis. Each CDR3 is given with its conserved first and last residue. A D gene is named only where the DNA matches it firmly. The size field is filled for only some rows; it gives once, few, many or a size class.

V	D	J	size	DNA	CDR3
TRBV28	TRBD1	TRBJ2-1	few	TGTGCCAGCAGTACGATGGGGACAGGGGGCTCTAGTGAGCAGTTCTTC	CASSTMGTGGSSEQFF
TRBV29-1	TRBD2	TRBJ2-7	NA	TGCAGCGTTGAAGGGACTAGCGGAACGTTCTACGAGCAGTACTTC	CSVEGTSGTFYEQYF
TRBV10-3	NA	TRBJ2-7	NA	TGTGCCATCTACGATGGCGGCCTTCACTTGTACGAGCAGTACTTC	CAIYDGGLHLYEQYF
TRBV2	TRBD2	TRBJ2-5	NA	TGTGCCAGCAGTGGACTAGCGGGAGCTCTTGCGGAGACCCAGTACTTC	CASSGLAGALAETQYF
TRBV28	NA	TRBJ2-3	NA	TGTGCCAGCAGTTTATGGTCCGGATACACAGATACGCAGTATTTT	CASSLWSGYTDTQYF
TRBV20-1	NA	TRBJ2-3	NA	TGCAGTGCTAGAGACAAAAGGGGAAATACGCAGTATTTT	CSARDKRGNTQYF
TRBV29-1	NA	TRBJ1-1	NA	TGCAGCGTCCACAAGGGATTGGATTCGTCTGAAGCTTTCTTT	CSVHKGLDSSEAFF
TRBV2	NA	TRBJ2-3	NA	TGTGCCAGCAAAGAGGGAATAGTCACAGATACGCAGTATTTT	CASKEGIVTDTQYF
TRBV20-1	NA	TRBJ1-1	NA	TGCAGTGCTACCATGACGGAGGACTTGAACACTGAAGCTTTCTTT	CSATMTEDLNTEAFF
TRBV28	NA	TRBJ1-4	NA	TGTGCCAGCAGTCCTCGTGGGGAACAGAATGAAAAACTGTTTTTT	CASSPRGEQNEKLFF
TRBV10-3	NA	TRBJ2-5	once	TGTGCCATCAGTGAGTCGCTGGGGTGGCAAGAGACCCAGTACTTC	CAISESLGWQETQYF
TRBV6-2/TRBV6-3	NA	TRBJ1-5	NA	TGTGCCAGCAGTTACTCCCCAGGGGAAAGCCAGCCCCAGCATTTT	CASSYSPGESQPQHF
TRBV6-4	TRBD2	TRBJ2-1	NA	TGTGCCAGCAGTGCTGGACTAGCGGGTTACAGTGAGCAGTTCTTC	CASSAGLAGYSEQFF
TRBV29-1	NA	TRBJ2-1	NA	TGCAGCGGGGGGGACCCCAGCTCCTACAATGAGCAGTTCTTC	CSGGDPSSYNEQFF
TRBV7-8	TRBD2	TRBJ2-1	NA	TGTGCCAGCAGCTTGAGTGGGCTAGCGGCGTATGAGCAGTTCTTC	CASSLSGLAAYEQFF
TRBV11-2	TRBD1	TRBJ2-1	few	TGTGCCAGCAGCTTTGCAGGGGGCTTCAATGAGCAGTTCTTC	CASSFAGGFNEQFF
TRBV28	NA	TRBJ1-2	few	TGTGCCAGCAGTTCACAAGTTTTAGCTAACTATGGCTACACCTTC	CASSSQVLANYGYTF